This paragraph covers one TCR beta chain sequence. The data are from a study of blood T cell repertoires in COVID-19. Per the authors' pipeline: Reference gene primer amplification gave estimated nucleated cell counts. Measured with immunoSEQ multiplex PCR; TCRdb has only the in-frame clones, and not every one. V and J calls and clone size come straight from that table; D and trimming were deduced from the DNA. The repertoire has fewer than 350,000 clones, nearly 90% of them found once; the top ten carry less than 10%. The CDR3 covers 14 residues. Germline lookup yields CDR1 LGHNA and CDR2 YSLEER. Trimming took 1 base from V and 3 from J, leaving 8 bases between them.

This chain joins TRBV4-3 and TRBJ2-3; maybe TRBD1 (5 bases). Sequencing input: peripheral blood. This clonotype originated in a man in his late teens or twenties with active or convalescent COVID-19. CDR3 sequence: CASSQVGATDTQYF. The DNA for the CDR3 is TGCGCCAGCAGCCAAGTTGGGGCAACAGATACGCAGTATTTT.